This T cell receptor (beta chain) was documented in a study of control samples from healthy donors and cancer patients. The CDR3 has 14 amino acids. The trim removed 0 bases at V and 4 bases at J, leaving 1 base unmatched. The germline V gene has CDR1 LNHDA and CDR2 SQIVND (reference sequence). The table came from immunoSEQ multiplex PCR; TCRdb's copy has only in-frame clones and leaves some out. The profile shows some 410,000 clones, approximately 92% of them singletons. This clone was picked up a small number of times. The material sequenced was PBMCs. The chain recombines TRBV19 with TRBJ1-2; TRBD1 matches at 8 bases. This receptor was taken from a man between 35 and 55 years old with head and neck cancer. CDR3 region: CASSIEGTGYGYTF. The CDR3 DNA reads as TGTGCCAGTAGTATAGAGGGGACAGGCTATGGCTACACCTTC.